These 16 T cell receptor beta chains were sequenced from one sample in a study of T cell responses to AZD1222 COVID-19 vaccine. TCRdb's table, derived via immunoSEQ multiplex PCR, lists solely in-frame clones and lacks some. Here the sample spans more than 40,000 clones, 90% being singletons. The sample here was peripheral blood, taken 28 days after the second AZD1222 dose. All receptors derive from an adult who received the AZD1222 COVID-19 vaccine.

The chain recombines TRBV7-8 with TRBJ2-7, with TRBD1 matching over 7 bases. Germline trimming cut 6 bases from V and 4 bases from J; bases unmatched to any gene: 9. CDR1 is SGHVS, CDR2 FQNEAQ, per germline. The CDR3 loop spans 14 amino acids. CDR3 region: CASRQGRLGYEQYF. The CDR3 DNA sequence: TGTGCCAGCAGACAGGGGCGTTTAGGTTACGAGCAGTACTTC. Filled out from reference TRBV7-8 and TRBJ2-7, the complete variable domain reads GAGVSQSPRYKVAKRGQDVALRCDPISGHVSLFWYQQALGQGPEFLTYFQNEAQLDKSGLPSDRFFAERPEGSVSTLKIQRTQQEDSAVYLCASRQGRLGYEQYFGPGTRLTVT.

The rearrangement uses TRBV18 and TRBJ1-1; D is uncertain. V gave up 6 bases and J gave up 0 bases, with 14 bases separating them. The CDR3 runs 15 residues. Germline V lookup: CDR1 KGHSH, CDR2 LQKENI. CDR3 nucleotide sequence: TGTGCCAGCTCGCCCACCGGGTCTCTGAACACTGAAGCTTTCTTT. Its translation is CASSPTGSLNTEAFF.

The V and J genes are TRBV2 and TRBJ1-5; TRBD1 matches 7 bases. This CDR3 has 14 residues. V lost 1 base to trimming and J lost 7 bases; unmatched junction nucleotides: 4. Germline values: CDR1 SNHLY, CDR2 FYNNEI. The chain's CDR3 is CASSEDRGRQPQHF. CDR3 nucleotide sequence: TGTGCCAGCAGTGAAGACAGGGGAAGGCAGCCCCAGCATTTT.

The rearrangement joins TRBV5-1 to TRBJ1-4; the match to TRBD1 covers 10 bases. The trim removed 0 bases at V and 8 bases at J, leaving 7 bases unmatched. Germline loops: CDR1 SGHRS, CDR2 YFSETQ. The CDR3 covers 16 residues. CDR3: CASSLGGQGVQEKLFF. As DNA, the CDR3 is TGCGCCAGCAGCTTGGGCGGACAGGGGGTACAGGAAAAACTGTTTTTT.

The chain couples TRBV6-5 to TRBJ1-1; 11 nucleotides line up with TRBD1. Per the germline V gene, CDR1 is MNHEY and CDR2 is SVGAGI. The CDR3 has 14 residues. After removal of 7 bases from V and 5 bases from J, the junction contained 6 bases not matched to a gene. The CDR3 DNA sequence: TGTGCCAGCACCGGGACAGGGGGTTATACTGAAGCTTTCTTT. It is translated as CASTGTGGYTEAFF.

The V and J genes are TRBV6-5 and TRBJ2-7; 7 bases align to TRBD1. The CDR3 covers 16 residues. Losses at the gene ends were 0 bases for V and 4 bases for J; bases not matched to a gene: 9. Germline CDR1 and CDR2: MNHEY and SVGAGI. The CDR3 DNA sequence: TGTGCCAGCAGTTACTCTGAAAAGGGGGCGCGGTACGAGCAGTACTTC. Translating gives CASSYSEKGARYEQYF.

The chain recombines TRBV7-8 with TRBJ2-3; TRBD1 aligns across 8 bases. This CDR3 comprises 15 residues. Per germline, CDR1 SGHVS and CDR2 FQNEAQ. V was clipped by 6 bases and J by 0 bases; unmatched bases: 5. CDR3 region: CASSGDRTSTDTQYF. The CDR3 coding sequence is TGTGCCAGCAGTGGGGACAGGACCAGCACAGATACGCAGTATTTT. The whole variable domain, remainder taken from reference TRBV7-8 and TRBJ2-3, is GAGVSQSPRYKVAKRGQDVALRCDPISGHVSLFWYQQALGQGPEFLTYFQNEAQLDKSGLPSDRFFAERPEGSVSTLKIQRTQQEDSAVYLCASSGDRTSTDTQYFGPGTRLTVL.

CDR3 nucleotide sequence: TGTGCCAGCAGCGCAGACGGGGGCGAAGGAGATACGCAGTATTTT. This gives the protein CASSADGGEGDTQYF. The gene calls are TRBV9 and TRBJ2-3; D may be TRBD1 or TRBD2 (6 bases each). In germline, CDR1 is SGDLS, CDR2 YYNGEE. The CDR3 is made up of 15 amino acids. V was shortened by 3 bases and J by 5 bases, with 16 bases between the two germline ends.

This clone was seen just once. The gene calls are TRBV4-2 and TRBJ2-3, with D possibly called TRBD1 or TRBD2 (5 bases each). The germline V and J ends were trimmed by 0 bases and 1 base, with 17 bases remaining between them. The CDR3 contains 18 residues. Germline loops: CDR1 LGHNA, CDR2 YNFKEQ. CDR3 region: CASSQEARAGGGTDTQYF. CDR3 DNA sequence: TGTGCCAGCAGCCAAGAAGCCAGGGCTGGAGGAGGCACAGATACGCAGTATTTT.

The J gene is TRBJ2-6, the V gene TRBV4-1; D ambiguous. From germline, CDR1 is MGHRA and CDR2 YSYEKL. The CDR3 is made up of 15 amino acids. V lost 1 base and J lost 1, with 5 bases in between. The CDR3 spells CASSQVPSGANVLTF. DNA for the CDR3: TGCGCCAGCAGCCAAGTTCCTTCTGGGGCCAACGTCCTGACTTTC.

The V and J genes are TRBV30 and TRBJ2-7; TRBD1 aligns across 7 bases. CDR3 size: 18 residues. The germline V gene has CDR1 GTSNPN and CDR2 SVGIG (reference sequence). V trimming: 2 bases; J trimming: 0 bases; junction bases outside the gene matches: 16. This chain's CDR3 is CAWSPLRQGQASSYEQYF. DNA for the CDR3: TGTGCCTGGAGTCCTCTAAGACAGGGCCAGGCCAGCTCCTACGAGCAGTACTTC.

The chain is built from TRBV5-1 and TRBJ2-7; 7 positions agree with TRBD2. Germline V gene data show CDR1 as SGHRS and CDR2 as YFSETQ. V lost 0 bases, J lost 3 bases, and 6 bases stayed unmatched. The CDR3 covers 15 residues. The CDR3 spells CASSLGRGDRYEQYF. The CDR3 region has the DNA TGCGCCAGCAGCTTGGGCCGGGGGGATCGCTACGAGCAGTACTTC.

This clone was seen a single time. The chain is built from TRBV7-9 and TRBJ2-7; 16 bases fit TRBD2. Germline V lookup: CDR1 SEHNR, CDR2 FQNEAQ (reference sequence). The V gene end was trimmed by 3 bases and the J gene end by 6 bases; junction bases not matched to a gene: 8. This CDR3 is built from 17 residues. CDR3 in amino acids: CASSFGTSGGAAREQYF. CDR3 DNA sequence: TGTGCCAGCAGCTTCGGGACTAGCGGGGGGGCTGCGCGCGAGCAGTACTTC.

This chain uses TRBV7-9 with TRBJ1-5; D is perhaps TRBD1 (5 bases). CDR1 is SEHNR and CDR2 is FQNEAQ in the germline V gene (reference sequence). Trimming cost V 2 bases and J 4 bases, with 15 bases left between them. The CDR3 spans 16 residues. As DNA, the CDR3 is TGTGCCAGCAGCTTAACTCGGGAACAGGATAATCAGCCCCAGCATTTT. It yields the protein CASSLTREQDNQPQHF.

This sequence joins TRBV6-1 and TRBJ1-2; D call uncertain. Trimming cost V 1 base and J 8 bases, with 8 bases left between them. Germline CDR1 MNHNS, CDR2 SASEGT. CDR3 length: 12 residues. The CDR3 here is CASSEVNSGYTF. The CDR3 nucleotides read TGTGCCAGCAGTGAAGTAAACTCCGGCTACACCTTC.

The chain has TRBV5-4 and TRBJ2-1; D is ambiguous. The CDR3 is 14 residues long. The germline V gene has CDR1 SGHNT and CDR2 YYREEE (reference sequence). Trimming removed 0 bases at V and 5 bases at J, with 9 bases between. DNA of the CDR3: TGTGCCAGCAGCTTGGGTGGGGTGAACAATGAGCAGTTCTTC. Protein sequence: CASSLGGVNNEQFF.